This T cell receptor (beta chain) was identified in a study of T cell repertoires in cytomegalovirus infection. Overall study results and limits: Clonotype analysis showed dominance of the ex vivo response by HLA-C-restricted CMV-specific TCR beta clonotypes.

The germline CDR1 and CDR2 sequences are SEHNR and FQNEAQ (reference sequence). The V and J ends lost 5 bases and 7 bases respectively, with 14 bases between them. There are 14 residues in the CDR3. This clonotype was detected only a few times. Its antigen is currently unknown. TCRdb reanalysed the reads using MiXCR and keeps one entry per CDR3 protein. The sample contains some 350,000 distinct CDR3 sequences, around 18% of which appear only once. The sequencing input was PBMCs. The clonotype originates from a human donor in good health (CMV status not recorded). Some clones in this sample may be carry-over from other donors' samples. This rearrangement joins TRBV7-9 to TRBJ1-4; TRBD1 is a possible D gene (5 bases). The DNA of the CDR3 is TGTGCCAGCAGCCCGAGGCCGGGGGGTGAAAAACTGTTTTTT. Translated, it gives CASSPRPGGEKLFF.